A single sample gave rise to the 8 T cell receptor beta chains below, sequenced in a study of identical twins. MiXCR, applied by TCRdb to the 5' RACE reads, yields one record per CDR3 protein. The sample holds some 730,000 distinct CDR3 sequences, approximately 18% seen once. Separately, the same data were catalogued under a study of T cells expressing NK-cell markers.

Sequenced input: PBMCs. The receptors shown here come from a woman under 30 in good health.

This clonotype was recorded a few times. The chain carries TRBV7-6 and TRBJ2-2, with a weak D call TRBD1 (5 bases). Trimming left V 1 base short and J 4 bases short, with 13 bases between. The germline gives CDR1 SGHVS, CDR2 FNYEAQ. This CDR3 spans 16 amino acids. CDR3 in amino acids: CASSLVGVTGTGELFF. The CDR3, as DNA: TGTGCCAGCAGCTTAGTAGGCGTTACAGGCACCGGGGAGCTGTTTTTT.

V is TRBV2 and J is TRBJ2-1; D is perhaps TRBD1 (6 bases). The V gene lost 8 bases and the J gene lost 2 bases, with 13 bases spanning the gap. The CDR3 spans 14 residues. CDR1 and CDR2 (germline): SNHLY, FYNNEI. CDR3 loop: CASYIRTAYNEQFF. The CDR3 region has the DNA TGTGCCAGCTACATCAGGACAGCCTACAATGAGCAGTTCTTC.

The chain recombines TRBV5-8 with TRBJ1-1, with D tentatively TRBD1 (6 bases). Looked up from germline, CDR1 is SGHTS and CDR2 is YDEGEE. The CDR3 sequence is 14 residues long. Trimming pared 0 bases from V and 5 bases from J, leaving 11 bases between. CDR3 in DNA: TGTGCCAGCAGCTTGGGTCGGGGGCAAACTGAAGCTTTCTTT. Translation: CASSLGRGQTEAFF.

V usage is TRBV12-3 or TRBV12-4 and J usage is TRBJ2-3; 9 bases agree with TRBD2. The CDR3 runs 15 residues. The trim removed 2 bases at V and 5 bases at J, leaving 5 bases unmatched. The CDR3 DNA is TGTGCCAGCAGTTTAATAGCGGGGGTACGAGATACGCAGTATTTT. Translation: CASSLIAGVRDTQYF.

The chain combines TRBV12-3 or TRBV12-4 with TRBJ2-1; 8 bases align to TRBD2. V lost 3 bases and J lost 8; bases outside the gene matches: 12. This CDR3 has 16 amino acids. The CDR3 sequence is CASSLGSGGPNDEQFF. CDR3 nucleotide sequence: TGTGCCAGCAGTTTGGGGTCGGGGGGGCCAAATGATGAGCAGTTCTTC.

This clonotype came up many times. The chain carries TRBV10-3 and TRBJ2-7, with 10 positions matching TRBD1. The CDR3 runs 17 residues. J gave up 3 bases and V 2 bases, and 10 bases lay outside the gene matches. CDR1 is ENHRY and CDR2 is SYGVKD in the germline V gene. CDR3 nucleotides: TGTGCCATCAGTGAGCCGGGGACAGGGGATCGGTTCTACGAGCAGTACTTC. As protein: CAISEPGTGDRFYEQYF.

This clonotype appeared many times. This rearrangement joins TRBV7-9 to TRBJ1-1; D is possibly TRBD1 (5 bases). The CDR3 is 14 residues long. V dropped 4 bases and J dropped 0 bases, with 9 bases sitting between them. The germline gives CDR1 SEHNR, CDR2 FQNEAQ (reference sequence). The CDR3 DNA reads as TGTGCCAGCAGCTCCGGGACCTTGAACACTGAAGCTTTCTTT. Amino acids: CASSSGTLNTEAFF. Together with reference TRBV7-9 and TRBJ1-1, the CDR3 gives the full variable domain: DTGVSQNPRHKITKRGQNVTFRCDPISEHNRLYWYRQTLGQGPEFLTYFQNEAQLEKSRLLSDRFSAERPKGSFSTLEIQRTEQGDSAMYLCASSSGTLNTEAFFGQGTRLTVV.

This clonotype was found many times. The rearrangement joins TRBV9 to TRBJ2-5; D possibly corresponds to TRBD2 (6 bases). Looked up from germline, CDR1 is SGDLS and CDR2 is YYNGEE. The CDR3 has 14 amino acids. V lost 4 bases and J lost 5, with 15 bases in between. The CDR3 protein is CASSPQGSGETQYF. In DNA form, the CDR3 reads TGTGCCAGCAGCCCTCAGGGAAGCGGGGAGACCCAGTACTTC.